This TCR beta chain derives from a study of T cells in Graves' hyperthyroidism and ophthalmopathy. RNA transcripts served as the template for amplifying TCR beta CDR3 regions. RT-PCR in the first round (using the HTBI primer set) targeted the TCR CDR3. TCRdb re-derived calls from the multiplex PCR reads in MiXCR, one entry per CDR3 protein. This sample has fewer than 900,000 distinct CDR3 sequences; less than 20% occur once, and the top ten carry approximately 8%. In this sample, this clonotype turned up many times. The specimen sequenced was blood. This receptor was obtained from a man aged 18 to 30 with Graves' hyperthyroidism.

The CDR3 region is CASSRRPDTQYF. The CDR3 DNA sequence: TGTGCCAGCTCCCGACGTCCAGATACGCAGTATTTT. This sequence joins TRBV28 and TRBJ2-3; D not certain. V lost 8 bases to trimming and J lost 4 bases, with 10 bases between them. Germline CDR1 MDHEN, CDR2 SYDVKM. This CDR3 has 12 residues.